This T cell receptor beta chain was identified in a study of cytomegalovirus exposure and HLA in healthy donors. With 60 Vbeta and 13 Jbeta primers, the PCR was carried out. Libraries were prepared by immunoSEQ multiplex PCR; TCRdb keeps only in-frame clonotypes and omits some of them. This sample has around 190,000 clones, with 70% to 75% found just once. This clone appeared once. What it binds is unknown. J lost 7 bases, V lost 5 bases, and 7 bases had no gene match. The CDR3 is 15 residues long. Germline lookup yields CDR1 MNHEY and CDR2 SMNVEV (reference sequence). Findings of the study overall: Several of the most significant clusters appeared, in a later analysis, to be linked to common viral pathogens. About 90% or about 30% of the time was how often most TCR beta V segments were productive, according to an earlier analysis. HLA alleles were associated with 16,000 or so TCR beta sequences in a later analysis at 0.05 false discovery rate. Some segments of the V type, notably TRBV6-2 and TRBV6-3, were excluded as indistinguishable.

Sequencing was performed on PBMCs. The TCR sequence derives from a man younger than 45 in good health and CMV-seropositive. The rearrangement uses TRBV27 and TRBJ1-4; 10 bases align to TRBD1. CDR3 in DNA: TGTGCCAGCAGTATTAGACAGGGGGCTGGTGAAAAACTGTTTTTT. Its protein is CASSIRQGAGEKLFF.